These 8 T cell receptor beta chains were all obtained from the same sample, sequenced in a study of T cell repertoires in cytomegalovirus infection. TCRdb independently ran MiXCR on the reads; one entry per CDR3 protein. The profile covers tens of thousands of distinct CDR3 sequences, with more than 20% appearing a single time and roughly 50% taken by the ten largest. These receptors have no identified antigens. The source material was CD8+ T cells from cultured PBMCs, sampled from culture after CMV antigen stimulation. The receptors derive from a human donor in good health (CMV status not recorded). Some clones in this sample may be carry-over from other donors' samples.

The chain employs TRBV5-1 and TRBJ2-3; 8 bases match TRBD2. Germline lookup yields CDR1 SGHRS and CDR2 YFSETQ. This CDR3 is built from 14 residues. V gave up 4 bases and J gave up 4 bases; unmatched junction bases: 5. The CDR3 coding sequence is TGCGCCAGCAGCAGGGGAGCGGGGGCAGATACGCAGTATTTT. This translates into CASSRGAGADTQYF.

This clonotype has just a few counts. The chain has TRBV6-5 and TRBJ2-2, with 8 nucleotides matching TRBD1. V lost 6 bases and J lost 3; bases outside the gene matches: 12. The CDR3 has 17 amino acids. CDR1 is MNHEY, CDR2 SVGAGI, per germline. The CDR3 DNA sequence: TGTGCCAGCAGCGATACAGGGGGATGGAGCGACACCGGGGAGCTGTTTTTT. Protein product: CASSDTGGWSDTGELFF.

The V gene is TRBV13, the J gene TRBJ2-3; 9 bases fit TRBD2. CDR1 PRHDT and CDR2 FYEKMQ come from the germline V gene (reference sequence). The junction had 3 bases not matched to a gene; V was cut back by 0 bases and J by 2 bases. This CDR3 contains 16 residues. The DNA for the CDR3 is TGTGCCAGCAGCTTAGGAGCGGGAGGCTTCACAGATACGCAGTATTTT. It encodes CASSLGAGGFTDTQYF.

This CDR3 reads CSARGLADNYEQYF. CDR3 coding DNA: TGCAGTGCTAGGGGACTAGCGGACAATTACGAGCAGTACTTC. The rearrangement uses TRBV20-1 and TRBJ2-7; 11 nucleotides match TRBD2. Germline values: CDR1 DFQATT, CDR2 SNEGSKA (reference sequence). The CDR3 spans 14 residues. The V segment lost 3 bases and the J segment 4 bases; nucleotides outside the gene matches: 5.

This clonotype was seen repeatedly, ten times or more. This CDR3 is CASSFGGQTAEAFF. The CDR3 DNA sequence: TGTGCCAGCAGCTTCGGGGGTCAGACGGCTGAAGCTTTCTTT. The rearrangement uses TRBV7-9 and TRBJ1-1; D is possibly TRBD1 (5 bases). The CDR3 sequence is 14 residues long. Germline V CDR1 and CDR2: SEHNR, FQNEAQ (reference sequence). The V gene lost 3 bases and the J gene lost 6 bases, with 14 bases spanning the gap.

This clonotype has more than one count but fewer than ten. The gene calls are TRBV4-3 and TRBJ1-3; D possibly corresponds to TRBD1 (6 bases). Trimming pared 3 bases from V and 0 bases from J, leaving 15 bases between. Germline values: CDR1 LGHNA, CDR2 YSLEER. The CDR3 contains 17 residues. CDR3 protein: CASSQTTGASSGNTIYF. The CDR3 nucleotides are TGCGCCAGCAGCCAGACGACAGGCGCCAGCTCTGGAAACACCATATATTTT.

The chain employs TRBV12-3 or TRBV12-4 and TRBJ1-4; D unresolved. This CDR3 is 13 amino acids long. Between the trimmed V and J ends, which lost 6 bases and 8 bases, there was a span of 13 bases. The CDR3 DNA sequence: TGTGCCAGCAGGGACTCACCTGAAGAAAAACTGTTTTTT. Protein: CASRDSPEEKLFF.

This chain joins TRBV6-8 and TRBJ2-7, with D perhaps matching TRBD1 or TRBD2 (5 bases each). V dropped 11 bases and J dropped 1 base, with 15 bases sitting between them. Germline CDR1 reads MNHGY; CDR2 reads SAAAGT. This CDR3 contains 13 residues. CDR3 DNA: TGTGCCCGAGGGGAGATGCCGTCCTACGAGCAGTACTTC. Translation: CARGEMPSYEQYF.